This T cell receptor (beta chain) was identified during a study of memory CD4+ T cells and cytomegalovirus serostatus. This clone was found a few times. The sort gate was single viable CD3+CD4+CD8-CD45RO+ cells for memory CD4+ T cells. Sequenced by immunoSEQ multiplex PCR; TCRdb stores in-frame clones only, minus some. The sample consists of about 45,000 clones, approximately 82% of them appearing once. Germline CDR1 is LGHNA and CDR2 is YNFKEQ. V was clipped by 5 bases and J by 5 bases, with 13 bases between them. The CDR3 consists of 14 residues. Material for sequencing was memory CD4+ T cells from blood. The chain joins TRBV4-2 to TRBJ2-1; maybe TRBD1 (6 bases). The sequence was obtained from an adult in good health and CMV-seronegative. The CDR3 spells CASSDQGKNNEQFF. CDR3 nucleotide sequence: TGTGCCAGCAGCGACCAGGGGAAAAACAATGAGCAGTTCTTC.